Shown below are 16 T cell receptor beta chains from a single sample sequenced in a study of blood T cell repertoires in COVID-19. Sequencing used immunoSEQ multiplex PCR; TCRdb keeps in-frame clones, though not all of them. Seen here are some 170,000 clones, over 80% observed once, and the top ten hold 3% to 4.5%. The sequencing sample was made of peripheral blood. Receptor source: a woman aged 55-70 years who had recovered from COVID-19.

The J gene is TRBJ1-1, the V gene TRBV6-5, with TRBD1 matching over 8 bases. The CDR3 totals 13 residues. The germline CDR1 and CDR2 sequences are MNHEY and SVGAGI. Losses at the gene ends were 11 bases for V and 4 bases for J; bases not matched to a gene: 9. CDR3 nucleotides: TGTGCCGTCGACAGGGGATCGGGCACTGAAGCTTTCTTT. It codes for CAVDRGSGTEAFF.

This chain connects TRBV5-5 to TRBJ2-5; D perhaps matches TRBD1 (7 bases). The V end lost 5 bases, the J end lost 9 bases, and 26 bases lay between the germline ends. The CDR3 contains 16 residues. The V gene's germline CDR1 is SGHKS and CDR2 YYEKEE (reference sequence). The CDR3 nucleotides are TGTGCCAGCAGACCGGGACCGGGGGCCCAGCAGGGGGCCCAGTACTTC. Its translation is CASRPGPGAQQGAQYF.

This sequence joins TRBV6-5 and TRBJ2-7, with D perhaps TRBD1 (5 bases). V lost 8 bases and J lost 0, with 14 bases in between. The CDR3 loop spans 14 amino acids. CDR1 and CDR2 (germline): MNHEY, SVGAGI. CDR3: CASRPPGFSYEQYF. CDR3 DNA sequence: TGTGCCAGCCGTCCCCCAGGGTTCTCCTACGAGCAGTACTTC.

The chain joins TRBV5-4 to TRBJ2-2; D ambiguous. V lost 0 bases and J lost 5, with 8 bases in between. CDR1 and CDR2 from the germline V gene are SGHNT and YYREEE (reference sequence). This CDR3 comprises 14 residues. The CDR3 DNA sequence: TGTGCCAGCAGCTTGGCGACAAGTACCGGGGAGCTGTTTTTT. Translation gives CASSLATSTGELFF. Full variable domain (rest looked up from reference TRBV5-4 and TRBJ2-2): ETGVTQSPTHLIKTRGQQVTLRCSSQSGHNTVSWYQQALGQGPQFIFQYYREEENGRGNFPPRFSGLQFPNYSSELNVNALELDDSALYLCASSLATSTGELFFGEGSRLTVL.

The chain carries TRBV28 and TRBJ2-1; 12 nucleotides line up with TRBD2. Trimming cost V 5 bases and J 3 bases; bases outside gene matches: 5. The CDR3 is 16 residues long. The germline V gene has CDR1 MDHEN and CDR2 SYDVKM. The CDR3 DNA reads as TGTGCCAGCAGTCCGACTAGCGGGGGAGTCTACAATGAGCAGTTCTTC. Amino acids: CASSPTSGGVYNEQFF. Combining the CDR3 with reference TRBV28 and TRBJ2-1 gives the whole variable domain DVKVTQSSRYLVKRTGEKVFLECVQDMDHENMFWYRQDPGLGLRLIYFSYDVKMKEKGDIPEGYSVSREKKERFSLILESASTNQTSMYLCASSPTSGGVYNEQFFGPGTRLTVL.

The chain carries TRBV6-5 and TRBJ2-7; 11 positions agree with TRBD2. CDR3 size: 15 residues. The V segment lost 6 bases and the J segment 7 bases; nucleotides outside the gene matches: 11. Germline assignment: CDR1 MNHEY and CDR2 SVGAGI. CDR3 sequence reads: CASRRHSGGVIEQYF. In DNA form, the CDR3 reads TGTGCCAGCAGGAGACATAGCGGGGGGGTAATAGAGCAGTACTTC.

The J gene is TRBJ1-2, the V gene TRBV21-1. TRBV21-1 is a documented pseudogene. This CDR3 is 17 amino acids long. The CDR3 region is CASSCGGLGVLDYGYTF. The CDR3, as DNA: TGTGCCAGCAGCTGCGGGGGGCTGGGGGTATTGGACTATGGCTACACCTTC.

The CDR3 nucleotides read TGTGCCAGCAGTTTCATAGGGCGGGGGAACGAGCAGTACTTC. It specifies CASSFIGRGNEQYF. This sequence joins TRBV27 and TRBJ2-7; 7 nucleotides line up with TRBD2. After removal of 3 bases from V and 5 bases from J, the junction contained 7 bases not matched to a gene. CDR1 and CDR2 from the germline V gene are MNHEY and SMNVEV (reference sequence). CDR3 size: 14 residues.

This sequence joins TRBV28 and TRBJ2-3; D call uncertain. CDR3 length: 13 residues. Trimming left V 6 bases short and J 2 bases short, with 9 bases between. Looked up from germline, CDR1 is MDHEN and CDR2 is SYDVKM. CDR3 sequence reads: CASSPFPTDTQYF. CDR3 nucleotides: TGTGCCAGCAGCCCTTTTCCCACAGATACGCAGTATTTT.

The rearrangement joins TRBV23-1 to TRBJ2-7; TRBD1 agrees at 7 bases. TRBV23-1 is labeled an ORF, and its function is uncertain. CDR3 length: 16 residues. V dropped 0 bases and J dropped 3; count of bases not matched to a gene: 8. CDR3 loop: CASSQSPGTEDYEQYF. The CDR3 DNA reads TGCGCCAGCAGTCAATCTCCCGGGACAGAAGACTACGAGCAGTACTTC.

The chain uses TRBV10-3 and TRBJ1-4; D gene ambiguous. The CDR3 spans 14 residues. V lost 3 bases, J lost 0 bases, and 5 bases lay in between. CDR1 and CDR2 (germline): ENHRY, SYGVKD. The CDR3, as DNA: TGTGCCATCAGTGAAGGAGCAACTAATGAAAAACTGTTTTTT. Translated, it gives CAISEGATNEKLFF.

The V and J genes are TRBV30 and TRBJ1-6, with D possibly TRBD1 on 6 matching bases. The germline V gene has CDR1 GTSNPN and CDR2 SVGIG (reference sequence). Trimming took 7 bases from V and 8 from J, leaving 15 bases between them. CDR3 length equals 13 residues. The CDR3 here is CASGGGLDSPLHF. Here the CDR3 DNA reads TGTGCCTCCGGGGGGGGGCTAGATTCACCCCTCCACTTT.

The CDR3 sequence: CASREFNEQFF. CDR3 sequence (DNA): TGTGCCAGCAGAGAGTTTAATGAGCAGTTCTTC. This chain uses TRBV27 with TRBJ2-1; D is unresolved. CDR1 is MNHEY, CDR2 SMNVEV, per germline (reference sequence). This CDR3 has 11 residues. Trimming pared 6 bases from V and 7 bases from J, leaving 7 bases between.

The chain joins TRBV7-3 to TRBJ2-3; D is uncertain. V was clipped by 4 bases and J by 5 bases, with 10 bases between them. The germline V gene encodes CDR1 SGHTA and CDR2 FQGTGA. The CDR3 spans 13 residues. The DNA for the CDR3 is TGTGCCAGCAGCTCAGGTCCCTTAGATACGCAGTATTTT. Its translation is CASSSGPLDTQYF.

This clone was found once. This chain connects TRBV9 to TRBJ2-3; D unclear. V was cut by 0 bases and J by 2 bases, with 7 bases left in between. CDR3 length: 14 amino acids. The germline CDR1 and CDR2 sequences are SGDLS and YYNGEE. CDR3 bases: TGTGCCAGCAGCGTAGCACTATTCACAGATACGCAGTATTTT. The encoded protein is CASSVALFTDTQYF.

The chain carries TRBV7-9 and TRBJ2-7; 10 bases map to TRBD1. Germline V CDR1 and CDR2: SEHNR, FQNEAQ (reference sequence). There are 14 residues in the CDR3. V lost 4 bases, J lost 11 bases, and 11 bases stayed unmatched. CDR3 sequence: CASSSPGTGVGEYF. The CDR3 DNA follows: TGTGCCAGCAGCTCCCCCGGGACAGGGGTTGGAGAGTACTTC.